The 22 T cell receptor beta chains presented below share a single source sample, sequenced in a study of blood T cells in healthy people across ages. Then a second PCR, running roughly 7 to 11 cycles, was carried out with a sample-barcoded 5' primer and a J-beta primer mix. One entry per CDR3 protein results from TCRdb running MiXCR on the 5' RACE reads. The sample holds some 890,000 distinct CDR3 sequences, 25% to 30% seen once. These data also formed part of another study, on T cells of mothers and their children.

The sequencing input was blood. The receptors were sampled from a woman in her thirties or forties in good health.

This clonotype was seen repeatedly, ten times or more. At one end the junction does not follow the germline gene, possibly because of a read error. CDR3 sequence reads: CASSLTAGGYEQYF. The CDR3 bases are TGCGCCAGCAGCTTGACAGCGGGGGGTTACGAGCAGTACTTC. The rearrangement joins TRBV27 to TRBJ2-7; TRBD2 matches at 9 bases. The V gene's germline CDR1 is MNHEY and CDR2 SMNVEV (reference sequence). The CDR3 sequence is 14 residues long.

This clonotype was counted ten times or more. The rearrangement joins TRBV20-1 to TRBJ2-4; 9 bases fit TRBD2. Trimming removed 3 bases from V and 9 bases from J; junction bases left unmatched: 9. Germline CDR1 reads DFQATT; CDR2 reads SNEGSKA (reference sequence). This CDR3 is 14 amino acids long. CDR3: CSARPGGGASIQYF. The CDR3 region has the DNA TGCAGTGCTAGGCCCGGCGGGGGGGCCAGCATTCAGTACTTC.

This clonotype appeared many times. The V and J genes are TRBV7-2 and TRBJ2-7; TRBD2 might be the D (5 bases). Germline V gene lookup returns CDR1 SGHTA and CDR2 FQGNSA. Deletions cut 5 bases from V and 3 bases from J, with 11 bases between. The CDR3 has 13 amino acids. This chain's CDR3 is CASSVEEGYEQYF. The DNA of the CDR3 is TGTGCCAGCAGCGTTGAAGAGGGCTACGAGCAGTACTTC.

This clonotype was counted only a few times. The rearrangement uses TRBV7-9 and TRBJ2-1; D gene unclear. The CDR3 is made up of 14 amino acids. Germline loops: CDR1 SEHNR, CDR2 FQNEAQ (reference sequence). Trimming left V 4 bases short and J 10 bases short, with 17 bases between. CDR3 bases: TGTGCCAGCAGCTCGTTGCCGGTTTCAGGCGAGCAGTTCTTC. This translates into CASSSLPVSGEQFF.

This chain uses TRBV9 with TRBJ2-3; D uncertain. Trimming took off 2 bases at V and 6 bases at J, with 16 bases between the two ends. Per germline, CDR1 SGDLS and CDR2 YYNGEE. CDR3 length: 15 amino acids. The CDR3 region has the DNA TGTGCCAGCAGCGTTTCTCACCTGGTAGAGGATACGCAGTATTTT. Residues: CASSVSHLVEDTQYF.

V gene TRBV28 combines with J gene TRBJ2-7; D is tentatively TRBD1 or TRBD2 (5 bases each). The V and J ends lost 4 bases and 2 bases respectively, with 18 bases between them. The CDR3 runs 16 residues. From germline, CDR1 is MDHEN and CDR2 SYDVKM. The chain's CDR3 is CASSYEGTDFPYEQYF. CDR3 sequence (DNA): TGTGCCAGCAGTTACGAAGGGACGGACTTCCCCTACGAGCAGTACTTC.

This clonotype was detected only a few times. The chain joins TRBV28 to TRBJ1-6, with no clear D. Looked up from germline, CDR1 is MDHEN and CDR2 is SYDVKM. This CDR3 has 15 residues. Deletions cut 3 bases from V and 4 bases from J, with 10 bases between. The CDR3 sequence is CASSFPEIYNSPLHF. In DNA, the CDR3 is TGTGCCAGCAGTTTCCCTGAGATATATAATTCACCCCTCCACTTT.

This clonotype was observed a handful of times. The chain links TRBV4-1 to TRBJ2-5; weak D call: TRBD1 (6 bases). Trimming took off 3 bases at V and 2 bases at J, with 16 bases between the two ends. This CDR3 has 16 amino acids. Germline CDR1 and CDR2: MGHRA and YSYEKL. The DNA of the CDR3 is TGCGCCAGCAGCCACCCACCCGGGACATATCAAGAGACCCAGTACTTC. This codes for CASSHPPGTYQETQYF.

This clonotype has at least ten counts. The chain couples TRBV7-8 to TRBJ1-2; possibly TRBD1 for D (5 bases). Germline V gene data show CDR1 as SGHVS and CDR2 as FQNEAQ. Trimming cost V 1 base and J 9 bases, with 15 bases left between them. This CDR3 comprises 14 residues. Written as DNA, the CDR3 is TGTGCCAGCAGCTTAGGACGGGACCGAGGGAGCTACACCTTC. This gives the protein CASSLGRDRGSYTF. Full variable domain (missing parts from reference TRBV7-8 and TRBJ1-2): GAGVSQSPRYKVAKRGQDVALRCDPISGHVSLFWYQQALGQGPEFLTYFQNEAQLDKSGLPSDRFFAERPEGSVSTLKIQRTQQEDSAVYLCASSLGRDRGSYTFGSGTRLTVV.

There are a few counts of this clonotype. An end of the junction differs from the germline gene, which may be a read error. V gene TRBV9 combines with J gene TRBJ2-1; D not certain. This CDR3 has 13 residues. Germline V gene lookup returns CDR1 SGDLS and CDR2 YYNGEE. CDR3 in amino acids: CASSDLSYNGQFF. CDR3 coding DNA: TGTGCCAGCAGCGACCTCTCCTACAATGGGCAGTTCTTC.

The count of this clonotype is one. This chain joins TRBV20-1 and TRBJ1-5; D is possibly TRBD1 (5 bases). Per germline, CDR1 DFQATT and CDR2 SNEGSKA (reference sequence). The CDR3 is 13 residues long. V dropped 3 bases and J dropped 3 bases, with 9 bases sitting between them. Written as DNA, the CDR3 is TGCAGTGCTAGGGGGCAGCCCAATCAGCCCCAGCATTTT. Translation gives CSARGQPNQPQHF.

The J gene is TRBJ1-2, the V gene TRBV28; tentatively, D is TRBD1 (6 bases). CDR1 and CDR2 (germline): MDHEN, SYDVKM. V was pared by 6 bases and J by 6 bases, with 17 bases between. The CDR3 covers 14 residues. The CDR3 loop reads CASSSVGGLDGYTF. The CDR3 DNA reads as TGTGCCAGCAGCTCCGTTGGGGGGCTTGATGGCTACACCTTC.

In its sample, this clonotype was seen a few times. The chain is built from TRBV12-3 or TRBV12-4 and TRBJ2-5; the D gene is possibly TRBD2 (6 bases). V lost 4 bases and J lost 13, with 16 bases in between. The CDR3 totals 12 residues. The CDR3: CASSSGFGGWYF. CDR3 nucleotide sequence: TGTGCCAGCAGTTCCGGTTTCGGGGGTTGGTACTTC.

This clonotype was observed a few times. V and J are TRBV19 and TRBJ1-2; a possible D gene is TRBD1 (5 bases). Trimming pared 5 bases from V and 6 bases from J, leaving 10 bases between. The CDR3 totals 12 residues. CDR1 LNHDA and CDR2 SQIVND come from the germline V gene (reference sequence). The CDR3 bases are TGTGCCAGTAGTTACGGGACTGATGGCTACACCTTC. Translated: CASSYGTDGYTF.

CDR3 sequence (DNA): TGCGCCAGCAGCCAAGAATGGACTAGCGGCTACAATGAGCAGTTCTTC. It specifies CASSQEWTSGYNEQFF. The rearrangement links TRBV4-3 to TRBJ2-1; TRBD2 matches 10 bases. Germline CDR1 is LGHNA and CDR2 is YSLEER. Trimming removed 0 bases from V and 3 bases from J; junction bases left unmatched: 2. CDR3 length equals 16 residues.

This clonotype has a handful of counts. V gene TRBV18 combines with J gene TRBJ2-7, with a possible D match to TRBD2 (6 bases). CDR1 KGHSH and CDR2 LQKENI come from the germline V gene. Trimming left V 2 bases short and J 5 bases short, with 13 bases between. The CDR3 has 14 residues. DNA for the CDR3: TGTGCCAGCTCACCAGCCCTAGGCGGGAACGAGCAGTACTTC. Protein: CASSPALGGNEQYF. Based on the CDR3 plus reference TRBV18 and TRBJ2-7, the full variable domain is NAGVMQNPRHLVRRRGQEARLRCSPMKGHSHVYWYRQLPEEGLKFMVYLQKENIIDESGMPKERFSAEFPKEGPSILRIQQVVRGDSAAYFCASSPALGGNEQYFGPGTRLTVT.

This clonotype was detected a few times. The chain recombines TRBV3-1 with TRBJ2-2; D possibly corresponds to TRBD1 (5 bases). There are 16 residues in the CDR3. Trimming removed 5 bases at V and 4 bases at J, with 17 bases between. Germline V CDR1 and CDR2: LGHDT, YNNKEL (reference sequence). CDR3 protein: CASSYTRTGSTGELFF. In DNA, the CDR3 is TGTGCCAGCAGCTATACACGTACAGGAAGCACCGGGGAGCTGTTTTTT.

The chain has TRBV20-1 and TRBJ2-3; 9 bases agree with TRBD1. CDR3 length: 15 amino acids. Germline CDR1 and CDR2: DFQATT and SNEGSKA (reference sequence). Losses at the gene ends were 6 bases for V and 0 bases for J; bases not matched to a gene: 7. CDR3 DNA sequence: TGCAGTGCGGCGGACAGGGGAGGAAGCACAGATACGCAGTATTTT. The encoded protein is CSAADRGGSTDTQYF.

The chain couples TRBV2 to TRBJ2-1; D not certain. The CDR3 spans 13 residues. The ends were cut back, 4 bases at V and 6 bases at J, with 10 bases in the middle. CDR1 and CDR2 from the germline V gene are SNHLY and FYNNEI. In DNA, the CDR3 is TGTGCCAGCAGTGCGGGCAGCCTCAATGAGCAGTTCTTC. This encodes CASSAGSLNEQFF.

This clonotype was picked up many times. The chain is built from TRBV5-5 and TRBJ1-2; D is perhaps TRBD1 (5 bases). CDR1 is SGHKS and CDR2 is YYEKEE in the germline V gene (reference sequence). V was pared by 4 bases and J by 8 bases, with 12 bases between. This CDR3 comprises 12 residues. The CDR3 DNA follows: TGTGCCAGCAGCGGGAGCGGGGCAGGCTACACCTTC. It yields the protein CASSGSGAGYTF.

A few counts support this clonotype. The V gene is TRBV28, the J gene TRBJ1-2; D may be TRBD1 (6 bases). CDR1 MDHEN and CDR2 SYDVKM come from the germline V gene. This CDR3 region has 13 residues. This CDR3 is CTSGAQGPGGYTF. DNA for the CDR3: TGTACGTCAGGGGCACAGGGTCCTGGAGGCTACACCTTC.

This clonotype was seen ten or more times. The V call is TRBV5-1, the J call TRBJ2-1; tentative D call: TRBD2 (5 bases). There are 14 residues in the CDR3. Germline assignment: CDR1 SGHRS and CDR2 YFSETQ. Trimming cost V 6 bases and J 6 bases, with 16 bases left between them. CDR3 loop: CASTPLLARNEQFF. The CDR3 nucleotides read TGCGCCAGCACCCCTCTGTTAGCGCGCAATGAGCAGTTCTTC.